These 11 T cell receptor beta chains were all obtained from the same sample, sequenced in a study of a mutant IDH1 vaccine in newly diagnosed glioma. Time point: baseline, week 1 (first vaccination visit). Treatment in this sample: pre-vaccination baseline after standard-of-care therapy. Assay used: immunoSEQ multiplex PCR; TCRdb lists only in-frame clones, some missing. The sample includes tens of thousands of clones, 75% to 90% of them seen just once. This sample comprised PBMCs, obtained from a glioma patient treated with radiotherapy, temozolomide or both. The receptors come from a man aged 40-49 years with glioma.

This sequence joins TRBV7-2 and TRBJ2-1; D gene ambiguous. V was trimmed by 2 bases and J by 5 bases, leaving 10 bases between them. CDR1 and CDR2 (germline): SGHTA, FQGNSA. The CDR3 consists of 14 residues. The CDR3, as DNA: TGTGCCAGCAGCTTAATACTGGATAACAATGAGCAGTTCTTC. This codes for CASSLILDNNEQFF.

V and J are TRBV7-9 and TRBJ1-2, with no clear D. The V and J ends lost 1 base and 7 bases respectively, with 10 bases between them. Germline V gene data show CDR1 as SEHNR and CDR2 as FQNEAQ (reference sequence). This CDR3 is 13 amino acids long. The CDR3 DNA is TGTGCCAGCAGCTTAGTGGGAAGAGGTGGCTACACCTTC. It specifies CASSLVGRGGYTF.

A note on this clone: The germline gene is not matched at one end of the junction; a read error may be the cause. The rearrangement links TRBV7-7 to TRBJ2-1, with D uncertain. Germline V gene data show CDR1 as SSHAT and CDR2 as FNYEAQ (reference sequence). CDR3 length: 12 amino acids. The CDR3 DNA reads TGTGCTAGCAGCTTAGTAGGTGGTGAGCAGTTCTTC. Its translation: CASSLVGGEQFF.

This clone was seen a handful of times. Here the CDR3 reads CASSPSKGGYTF. The CDR3, as DNA: TGTGCCAGCAGCCCCTCAAAGGGGGGCTACACCTTC. The chain joins TRBV9 to TRBJ1-2; D possibly corresponds to TRBD1 (5 bases). Trimming pared 4 bases from V and 8 bases from J, leaving 12 bases between. There are 12 residues in the CDR3. Germline-derived CDR1 and CDR2 are SGDLS and YYNGEE.

The chain carries TRBV28 and TRBJ2-7, with D unclear. This CDR3 has 13 residues. V was cut by 6 bases and J by 6 bases, with 15 bases left in between. Germline CDR1 and CDR2: MDHEN and SYDVKM. In DNA, the CDR3 is TGTGCCAGCAGCCTATATAGTCGCGTCGAGCAGTACTTC. Its protein product is CASSLYSRVEQYF.

This chain joins TRBV5-1 and TRBJ2-1; 15 bases align to TRBD2. Unmatched junction bases numbered 10, after V lost 4 bases and J lost 8 bases. This CDR3 is built from 17 residues. Per germline, CDR1 SGHRS and CDR2 YFSETQ. Written as DNA, the CDR3 is TGCGCCAGCAGCGGGAGCGGACTAGCGGGAGGGCCTTATGAGCAGTTCTTC. Translating gives CASSGSGLAGGPYEQFF.

J is TRBJ2-2 and V is TRBV5-4; D is undetermined. V was shortened by 0 bases and J by 2 bases, with 5 bases between the two germline ends. Germline CDR1 and CDR2: SGHNT and YYREEE (reference sequence). The CDR3 is 14 amino acids. CDR3 sequence (DNA): TGTGCCAGCAGCTTGGAGAGAAACACCGGGGAGCTGTTTTTT. Translated, it gives CASSLERNTGELFF.

The V and J genes are TRBV2 and TRBJ1-5; TRBD1 matches 8 bases. V lost 5 bases, J lost 4 bases, and 7 bases stayed unmatched. Germline V gene sequence: CDR1 SNHLY, CDR2 FYNNEI. This CDR3 contains 15 residues. DNA for the CDR3: TGTGCCAGCAGTCCTCGGACAGGGTGGAATCAGCCCCAGCATTTT. Protein: CASSPRTGWNQPQHF.

The chain is built from TRBV5-1 and TRBJ2-1; perhaps TRBD1 as D (6 bases). Trimming pared 1 base from V and 7 bases from J, leaving 12 bases between. The V gene's germline CDR1 is SGHRS and CDR2 YFSETQ. The CDR3 is 14 amino acids. The DNA of the CDR3 is TGCGCCAGCAGCTTGCAGGGGCTCGTGAATGAGCAGTTCTTC. This encodes CASSLQGLVNEQFF.

The chain is built from TRBV5-1 and TRBJ1-2, with a weak D call TRBD1 (5 bases). This CDR3 region has 13 residues. The V end lost 3 bases, the J end lost 6 bases, and 12 bases lay between the germline ends. Germline V gene sequence: CDR1 SGHRS, CDR2 YFSETQ. The CDR3 DNA reads as TGCGCCAGCAGCTCGGGTTGGGGGAATGGCTACACCTTC. Its translation: CASSSGWGNGYTF.

The rearrangement links TRBV6-4 to TRBJ2-7; D may be TRBD1 (6 bases). V was pared by 2 bases and J by 3 bases, with 14 bases between. The CDR3 length is 15 residues. CDR1 and CDR2 from the germline V gene are MRHNA and SNTAGT. The CDR3 spells CASSDVHRARYEQYF. The CDR3 DNA sequence: TGTGCCAGCAGTGACGTGCACAGGGCTCGCTACGAGCAGTACTTC.